The 11 T cell receptor beta chains given below trace back to one sample, sequenced in a study of radiation and T cells in renal cell carcinoma. Time point noted: blood 2 weeks post-SBRT. The treatment is: 15 Gy SBRT to primary tumor, nephrectomy 4 weeks later. The method was immunoSEQ multiplex PCR; TCRdb's version includes in-frame clones alone and lacks a portion of them. Of tens of thousands of clones in the sample, about 80% were seen once. This specimen was blood, taken from a patient whose treatment included radiotherapy and nephrectomy. These receptors came from a woman in her sixties or seventies with renal cell carcinoma.

The rearrangement links TRBV19 to TRBJ2-7, with TRBD2 matching 8 bases. The CDR3 spans 18 residues. From germline, CDR1 is LNHDA and CDR2 SQIVND (reference sequence). The junction had 16 bases not matched to a gene; V was cut back by 3 bases and J by 3 bases. CDR3 nucleotide sequence: TGTGCCAGTAGTATCCGGGGGGGCGGCCAGGGTTCGAACTACGAGCAGTACTTC. This gives the protein CASSIRGGGQGSNYEQYF.

The rearrangement joins TRBV5-1 to TRBJ1-2; D remains unclear. CDR3 length equals 13 residues. Germline CDR1 is SGHRS and CDR2 is YFSETQ. The V end lost 2 bases, the J end lost 4 bases, and 9 bases lay between the germline ends. CDR3 bases: TGCGCCAGCAGCTTCGCTACCGGCTATGGCTACACCTTC. This sequence encodes CASSFATGYGYTF.

The V call is TRBV5-4, the J call TRBJ1-2, with D hard to call. This CDR3 comprises 14 residues. Germline CDR1 reads SGHNT; CDR2 reads YYREEE (reference sequence). V was cut by 5 bases and J by 1 base, with 12 bases left in between. The CDR3 here is CASSPGLINYGYTF. CDR3 bases: TGTGCCAGCAGTCCCGGACTCATTAACTATGGCTACACCTTC. The whole variable domain, remainder taken from reference TRBV5-4 and TRBJ1-2, is ETGVTQSPTHLIKTRGQQVTLRCSSQSGHNTVSWYQQALGQGPQFIFQYYREEENGRGNFPPRFSGLQFPNYSSELNVNALELDDSALYLCASSPGLINYGYTFGSGTRLTVV.

This rearrangement joins TRBV30 to TRBJ1-1; D unclear. Germline-derived CDR1 and CDR2 are GTSNPN and SVGIG (reference sequence). Trimming cost V 0 bases and J 0 bases, with 11 bases left between them. The CDR3 sequence is 15 residues long. CDR3 sequence: CAWSVLPEMNTEAFF. The CDR3 nucleotides read TGTGCCTGGAGTGTACTCCCTGAAATGAACACTGAAGCTTTCTTT.

V is TRBV6-1 and J is TRBJ1-3; 9 positions match TRBD1. The trim removed 4 bases at V and 0 bases at J, leaving 4 bases unmatched. The germline CDR1 and CDR2 sequences are MNHNS and SASEGT. The CDR3 has 16 residues. Here the CDR3 reads CASSGQGESSGNTIYF. CDR3 coding DNA: TGTGCCAGCAGTGGACAGGGGGAGTCCTCTGGAAACACCATATATTTT.

This clone was counted only a few times. The V and J genes are TRBV6-5 and TRBJ1-5, with unresolved D. The CDR3 consists of 15 residues. With 6 bases removed from V and 4 bases from J, the gap between germline ends came to 16 bases. CDR1 is MNHEY, CDR2 SVGAGI, per germline. CDR3 residues: CASRPSLVRNQPQHF. The CDR3 DNA reads as TGTGCCAGCAGACCCTCGTTGGTTCGGAATCAGCCCCAGCATTTT.

J is TRBJ2-3 and V is TRBV4-1, with D perhaps TRBD2 (6 bases). CDR3 length: 16 residues. Between the trimmed V and J ends, which lost 4 bases and 1 base, there was a span of 15 bases. Looked up from germline, CDR1 is MGHRA and CDR2 is YSYEKL. The CDR3: CASSPRQASGTDTQYF. The CDR3 coding sequence is TGCGCCAGCAGCCCCCGGCAGGCTAGCGGCACAGATACGCAGTATTTT.

The V gene is TRBV6-5, the J gene TRBJ1-1, with 7 bases fitting TRBD1. CDR1 is MNHEY and CDR2 is SVGAGI in the germline V gene. Trimming took 4 bases from V and 2 from J; bases not matched to a gene: 7. This CDR3 spans 15 amino acids. CDR3 in amino acids: CASSFNRDRNTEAFF. The CDR3 DNA follows: TGTGCCAGCAGTTTCAACCGGGACAGAAACACTGAAGCTTTCTTT.

The V call is TRBV5-1, the J call TRBJ2-2; no definite D call. Germline V CDR1 and CDR2: SGHRS, YFSETQ. Trimming took 4 bases from V and 0 from J, leaving 10 bases between them. The CDR3 loop spans 15 amino acids. CDR3: CASSVDGANTGELFF. The CDR3 DNA follows: TGCGCCAGCAGCGTGGACGGAGCGAACACCGGGGAGCTGTTTTTT.

The chain joins TRBV6-6 to TRBJ1-2, with D maybe TRBD1 (5 bases). CDR3 length: 15 amino acids. The germline CDR1 and CDR2 sequences are MNHNY and SVGAGI (reference sequence). V dropped 6 bases and J dropped 4 bases, with 18 bases sitting between them. CDR3 protein: CASRDSGRTTYGYTF. The CDR3 DNA follows: TGTGCCAGCAGAGACTCGGGACGGACGACCTATGGCTACACCTTC.

The V and J genes are TRBV19 and TRBJ1-5; D gene unclear. V lost 5 bases to trimming and J lost 3 bases, with 11 bases between them. Germline CDR1 LNHDA, CDR2 SQIVND (reference sequence). The CDR3 length is 14 residues. DNA of the CDR3: TGTGCCAGTAGTCCTACTGGGCCCAATCAGCCCCAGCATTTT. Its translation: CASSPTGPNQPQHF.